The 32 T cell receptor beta chains listed next were all sequenced from one sample in a study of T-cell memory formation after mild COVID-19 (dated by TCRdb to the early 2020s). The library was prepared using 5' RACE. The run used an Illumina NovaSeq 6000. TCRdb applied fastp at Q25 and MiXCR to the public reads, then kept only in-frame beta chains. Rows are unified per CDR3 protein, each entry keeping the most common DNA and genes. This sample has around 300,000 distinct CDR3 sequences in its table, and 13% of those were observed once. The ten largest make up 20% to 25% of the sample. Sequenced: PBMCs or a T cell subset sorted from them (not recorded which). These receptors were taken from a man in his late teens or twenties who had mild COVID-19 (a few samples of this study predate the infection). The sample titles of this study are shuffled in the database, so cell type and time point are left out; the donor was told from shared clones.

A few counts support this clonotype. This rearrangement joins TRBV6-1 to TRBJ2-2, with D possibly TRBD2 on 6 matching bases. The CDR3 loop spans 13 amino acids. The germline V and J ends were trimmed by 11 bases and 4 bases, with 14 bases remaining between them. Germline-derived CDR1 and CDR2 are MNHNS and SASEGT. CDR3 DNA sequence: TGTGCCGGGGGACTTGGGGGCACCGGGGAGCTGTTTTTT. Protein product: CAGGLGGTGELFF.

This clonotype has a count of ten or more. The rearrangement uses TRBV7-2 and TRBJ1-1; the D is unclear. The CDR3 covers 13 residues. Germline V CDR1 and CDR2: SGHTA, FQGNSA. Trimming took off 4 bases at V and 2 bases at J, with 8 bases between the two ends. CDR3 sequence reads: CASSSTYNTEAFF. In nucleotides, the CDR3 is TGTGCCAGCAGCTCGACATATAACACTGAAGCTTTCTTT.

This clonotype came up a few times. The chain carries TRBV5-1 and TRBJ2-1, with D unresolved. The V and J ends lost 0 bases and 1 base respectively, with 8 bases between them. The CDR3 sequence is 15 residues long. The germline V gene has CDR1 SGHRS and CDR2 YFSETQ. This CDR3 is CASSLEVGSYNEQFF. CDR3 sequence (DNA): TGCGCCAGCAGCTTGGAGGTGGGTTCCTACAATGAGCAGTTCTTC.

This chain joins TRBV10-3 and TRBJ2-2, with a possible D match to TRBD2 (6 bases). From germline, CDR1 is ENHRY and CDR2 SYGVKD. V was cut by 8 bases and J by 5 bases, with 9 bases left in between. CDR3 length: 12 amino acids. The CDR3 is CAIAGITGELFF. CDR3 bases: TGTGCCATCGCGGGGATTACCGGGGAGCTGTTTTTT.

The count of this clonotype is one. The rearrangement joins TRBV7-2 to TRBJ1-2; the D gene is possibly TRBD1 (5 bases). The V end was cut by 2 bases, the J end by 7 bases, with 14 bases between. Germline CDR1 is SGHTA and CDR2 is FQGNSA. This CDR3 region has 14 residues. CDR3 protein: CASSLLSGQGGYTF. In nucleotides, the CDR3 is TGTGCCAGCAGCTTACTGTCGGGGCAGGGTGGCTACACCTTC.

This chain joins TRBV6-5 and TRBJ1-5, with D tentatively TRBD1 (6 bases). The length of the CDR3 is 16 residues. The V gene's germline CDR1 is MNHEY and CDR2 SVGAGI. Trimming shortened V by 4 bases and J by 0 bases, and 13 bases separated the two germline ends. The CDR3 nucleotides read TGTGCCAGCAGTTCCAACCAGGACAGTAGCAATCAGCCCCAGCATTTT. The encoded protein is CASSSNQDSSNQPQHF.

For the CDR3, the DNA is TGTGCCAGCAGCTCTTGGGCAGAAGGGTCGGGTCGAGAGACCCAGTACTTC. This sequence encodes CASSSWAEGSGRETQYF. V gene TRBV7-2 combines with J gene TRBJ2-5; D gene unclear. V was cut by 4 bases and J by 4 bases, with 22 bases left in between. Per germline, CDR1 SGHTA and CDR2 FQGNSA. This CDR3 is 17 amino acids long.

The chain links TRBV6-1 to TRBJ1-3, with a weak D call TRBD1 (5 bases). CDR3 size: 15 residues. Germline values: CDR1 MNHNS, CDR2 SASEGT. Trimming shortened V by 4 bases and J by 4 bases, and 14 bases separated the two germline ends. As DNA, the CDR3 is TGTGCCAGCAGTGTGGACAAATCATCCGGAAACACCATATATTTT. Translated, it gives CASSVDKSSGNTIYF.

This clonotype was detected a few times. The chain links TRBV4-3 to TRBJ1-1, with D possibly TRBD1 on 6 matching bases. The CDR3 consists of 17 residues. V lost 4 bases to trimming and J lost 0 bases, with 18 bases between them. CDR1 and CDR2 (germline): LGHNA, YSLEER. The CDR3 DNA sequence: TGCGCCAGCAGCCTCGAGGTAGGGGGGGTAATGAACACTGAAGCTTTCTTT. Its translation: CASSLEVGGVMNTEAFF.

A single count supports this clonotype. V usage is TRBV15 and J usage is TRBJ2-3; 8 bases match TRBD2. Trimming took 1 base from V and 3 from J; bases not matched to a gene: 6. The CDR3 is 16 residues long. Germline loops: CDR1 LNHNV, CDR2 YYDKDF (reference sequence). CDR3 sequence: CATSRAGGGTTDTQYF. The CDR3 coding sequence is TGTGCCACCAGCAGAGCGGGCGGGGGGACTACAGATACGCAGTATTTT.

V usage is TRBV7-2 and J usage is TRBJ2-2; D might be TRBD2 (6 bases). This CDR3 has 18 amino acids. Trimming stripped 5 bases from V and 0 bases from J, with 19 bases between. Per the germline V gene, CDR1 is SGHTA and CDR2 is FQGNSA. CDR3 in DNA: TGTGCCAGCAGCCCGCGAGGTACTAGCTGGTCGAACACCGGGGAGCTGTTTTTT. Its translation is CASSPRGTSWSNTGELFF.

This sequence joins TRBV7-2 and TRBJ1-2; TRBD1 aligns across 8 bases. Unmatched junction bases numbered 10, after V lost 5 bases and J lost 8 bases. The germline V gene encodes CDR1 SGHTA and CDR2 FQGNSA. The CDR3 length is 14 residues. CDR3 residues: CASSHDRGLMGYTF. CDR3 bases: TGTGCCAGCAGCCACGACAGGGGCTTAATGGGCTACACCTTC.

The V gene is TRBV7-2, the J gene TRBJ1-4; D possibly corresponds to TRBD1 (6 bases). The CDR3 spans 14 residues. CDR1 and CDR2 from the germline V gene are SGHTA and FQGNSA. Deletions cut 3 bases from V and 8 bases from J, with 13 bases between. Here the CDR3 DNA reads TGTGCCAGCAGCTTTGGCGGGGGCAGGGAAAAACTGTTTTTT. It yields the protein CASSFGGGREKLFF.

This clonotype showed up just a few times. The chain is built from TRBV5-1 and TRBJ2-2; 10 nucleotides align to TRBD2. After removal of 4 bases from V and 4 bases from J, the junction contained 4 bases not matched to a gene. Germline assignment: CDR1 SGHRS and CDR2 YFSETQ. CDR3 length: 15 residues. Here the CDR3 reads CASSNSGGATGELFF. CDR3 DNA sequence: TGCGCCAGCAGCAACAGCGGGGGGGCCACCGGGGAGCTGTTTTTT.

This clonotype was counted a few times. This chain joins TRBV7-8 and TRBJ2-7; D gene unclear. V was cut by 1 base and J by 3 bases, with 7 bases left in between. This CDR3 spans 13 amino acids. Looked up from germline, CDR1 is SGHVS and CDR2 is FQNEAQ. CDR3 DNA sequence: TGTGCCAGCAGCTTAGTCGACGGCTACGAGCAGTACGTC. Encoded protein: CASSLVDGYEQYV.

At least ten counts were recorded for this clonotype. The chain links TRBV10-3 to TRBJ2-3, with a tentative D call TRBD1 (5 bases). Trimming took off 5 bases at V and 6 bases at J, with 15 bases between the two ends. This CDR3 has 14 amino acids. Germline V CDR1 and CDR2: ENHRY, SYGVKD. The CDR3 here is CAISPQAPPDTQYF. CDR3 nucleotides: TGTGCCATCAGTCCACAGGCGCCCCCGGATACGCAGTATTTT.

The chain employs TRBV7-8 and TRBJ2-1; 7 positions match TRBD1. With V trimmed by 1 base and J by 3 bases, 6 bases remained unmatched. The CDR3 covers 16 residues. Germline V lookup: CDR1 SGHVS, CDR2 FQNEAQ. The CDR3 bases are TGTGCCAGCAGCTTAGTGGAGACAGGGTTCTACAATGAGCAGTTCTTC. Its protein product is CASSLVETGFYNEQFF.

This clonotype was counted between two and nine times. V and J are TRBV5-5 and TRBJ2-1; weak D call: TRBD1 (5 bases). The CDR3 is 16 residues long. Germline loops: CDR1 SGHKS, CDR2 YYEKEE (reference sequence). The V and J ends lost 4 bases and 4 bases respectively, with 18 bases between them. The CDR3 DNA reads as TGTGCCAGCAGCGACTTCACAGGACCTGCGTACAATGAGCAGTTCTTC. This gives the protein CASSDFTGPAYNEQFF.

This clonotype was detected many times. The J gene is TRBJ1-3, the V gene TRBV5-1, with unresolved D. Germline V gene data show CDR1 as SGHRS and CDR2 as YFSETQ. Trimming shortened V by 0 bases and J by 1 base, and 11 bases separated the two germline ends. The CDR3 consists of 16 residues. In DNA form, the CDR3 reads TGCGCCAGCAGCTTGGTGGCGGTGGCTTCTGGAAACACCATATATTTT. It encodes CASSLVAVASGNTIYF.

The chain is built from TRBV20-1 and TRBJ2-3; D is unclear. CDR1 is DFQATT, CDR2 SNEGSKA, per germline (reference sequence). The V end was cut by 3 bases, the J end by 5 bases, with 15 bases between. This CDR3 has 14 amino acids. The CDR3 spells CSARPQRQGDTQYF. Written as DNA, the CDR3 is TGCAGTGCTAGGCCCCAGCGCCAAGGAGATACGCAGTATTTT.

V usage is TRBV7-2 and J usage is TRBJ2-3; 13 bases map to TRBD2. The CDR3 sequence is 18 residues long. Unmatched junction bases numbered 12, after V lost 4 bases and J lost 5 bases. Germline V gives CDR1 SGHTA, CDR2 FQGNSA. The CDR3 region is CASSSYRLAGGGRDTQYF. The CDR3 nucleotides read TGTGCCAGCAGCTCGTACCGACTAGCGGGGGGCGGTAGAGATACGCAGTATTTT. The full variable domain, its missing parts supplied by reference TRBV7-2 and TRBJ2-3, is GAGVSQSPSNKVTEKGKDVELRCDPISGHTALYWYRQSLGQGLEFLIYFQGNSAPDKSGLPSDRFSAERTGGSVSTLTIQRTQQEDSAVYLCASSSYRLAGGGRDTQYFGPGTRLTVL.

A few counts support this clonotype. One end of the junction fails to match germline, which may point to a read error. The chain is built from TRBV7-7 and TRBJ2-5, with D uncertain. The CDR3 has 14 amino acids. Germline-derived CDR1 and CDR2 are SSHAT and FNYEAQ (reference sequence). The CDR3 is CASSLNVDQETQYF. DNA for the CDR3: TGTGCTAGCAGCTTGAACGTGGACCAAGAGACCCAGTACTTC.

In its sample, this clonotype was seen a few times. This chain connects TRBV7-3 to TRBJ1-6, with D uncertain. Germline V gene data show CDR1 as SGHTA and CDR2 as FQGTGA. This CDR3 region has 13 residues. Trimming removed 5 bases from V and 8 bases from J, with 10 bases in between. Here the CDR3 DNA reads TGTGCCAGCAGCGCTCAGGAGTATTCACCCCTCCACTTT. Protein: CASSAQEYSPLHF.

This clonotype was counted only a few times. The chain is built from TRBV11-2 and TRBJ2-5; D tentatively fits TRBD1 or TRBD2 (6 bases each). The V and J ends lost 4 bases and 5 bases respectively, with 14 bases between them. This CDR3 contains 14 residues. Germline assignment: CDR1 SGHAT and CDR2 FQNNGV. In DNA, the CDR3 is TGTGCCAGCAGCTCTACACAGGGAGGCGAGACCCAGTACTTC. Amino acids: CASSSTQGGETQYF.

The table lists this clonotype with a few counts. The chain uses TRBV7-8 and TRBJ1-1; unclear D gene. The CDR3 loop spans 15 amino acids. V gave up 5 bases and J gave up 5 bases, with 18 bases separating them. Per germline, CDR1 SGHVS and CDR2 FQNEAQ. Written as DNA, the CDR3 is TGTGCCAGCAGCGCTGTGGCAGGTCCCAGGACTGAAGCTTTCTTT. It encodes CASSAVAGPRTEAFF.

The chain joins TRBV10-3 to TRBJ2-3; 10 bases map to TRBD1. After removal of 8 bases from V and 6 bases from J, the junction contained 5 bases not matched to a gene. The length of the CDR3 is 13 residues. Germline V lookup: CDR1 ENHRY, CDR2 SYGVKD. CDR3 residues: CAISGQGMDTQYF. CDR3 DNA: TGTGCCATCTCGGGACAGGGGATGGATACGCAGTATTTT.

This clonotype has ten or more counts. CDR3 amino acids: CASSQGTGFGYNEQFF. The DNA of the CDR3 is TGTGCCAGCAGCCAAGGGACAGGGTTCGGCTACAATGAGCAGTTCTTC. This chain uses TRBV7-8 with TRBJ2-1; the match to TRBD1 covers 9 bases. With 5 bases clipped from V and 3 bases from J, the junction kept 8 bases outside the gene matches. The CDR3 extends over 16 amino acids. The germline V gene has CDR1 SGHVS and CDR2 FQNEAQ.

This clonotype was detected a few times. This chain joins TRBV7-9 and TRBJ2-3; 9 nucleotides match TRBD1. The CDR3 runs to 16 residues. V was clipped by 5 bases and J by 2 bases; unmatched bases: 8. Germline lookup yields CDR1 SEHNR and CDR2 FQNEAQ (reference sequence). CDR3 bases: TGTGCCAGCAGCCCCTCCGGGACAGGGATCACAGATACGCAGTATTTT. Translation gives CASSPSGTGITDTQYF.

This clonotype was found many times. The genes are TRBV11-2 and TRBJ2-2, with D uncertain. The CDR3 has 16 residues. CDR1 is SGHAT and CDR2 is FQNNGV in the germline V gene. Deletions cut 5 bases from V and 0 bases from J, with 13 bases between. This chain's CDR3 is CASSMDRVPNTGELFF. The CDR3 nucleotides are TGTGCCAGCAGCATGGACCGCGTTCCGAACACCGGGGAGCTGTTTTTT.

The V call is TRBV6-5, the J call TRBJ1-2; no reliable D call. Trimming removed 0 bases from V and 4 bases from J, with 6 bases in between. The CDR3 contains 13 residues. Germline-derived CDR1 and CDR2 are MNHEY and SVGAGI. The CDR3 sequence: CASSYSEGYGYTF. CDR3 nucleotide sequence: TGTGCCAGCAGTTACTCGGAAGGCTATGGCTACACCTTC.

This chain connects TRBV11-2 to TRBJ1-2; D unclear. V was cut by 1 base and J by 2 bases, with 5 bases left in between. The CDR3 is 13 amino acids. Germline lookup yields CDR1 SGHAT and CDR2 FQNNGV. CDR3 sequence (DNA): TGTGCCAGCAGCTTAGCAGACAACTATGGCTACACCTTC. Amino acids: CASSLADNYGYTF. Together with reference TRBV11-2 and TRBJ1-2, the CDR3 gives the full variable domain: EAGVAQSPRYKIIEKRQSVAFWCNPISGHATLYWYQQILGQGPKLLIQFQNNGVVDDSQLPKDRFSAERLKGVDSTLKIQPAKLEDSAVYLCASSLADNYGYTFGSGTRLTVV.

The J gene is TRBJ1-1, the V gene TRBV9, with a possible D match to TRBD1 (6 bases). The CDR3 length is 13 residues. Germline V gene data show CDR1 as SGDLS and CDR2 as YYNGEE. V was shortened by 7 bases and J by 3 bases, with 13 bases between the two germline ends. The CDR3 is CASDRPGDTEAFF. The CDR3 DNA reads TGTGCCAGCGATAGACCAGGGGACACTGAAGCTTTCTTT.